A selection of T cell receptor beta chains follows, all from one sample in a study of vaccination and CD4 T cells after COVID-19. TCRdb analysed the PCR reads with MiXCR anew, one entry per CDR3 protein. This table holds about 24,000 distinct CDR3 sequences, approximately 56% found once. Their specific antigens are unknown. The sample was CD4+ T cells from blood, cultured in vitro. The receptors here all came from a human donor who had recovered from COVID-19. Both conserved end residues are part of each CDR3. Fields, in order: V gene, CDR3 length, clone size, D gene, J gene, CDR3 protein, CDR3 DNA. A D gene is named only where the DNA matches it firmly. For some rows the clone size is stated as once, few or many, or as a class when expanded; others skip it.

V gene: TRBV24-1
CDR3 length: 14
clone size: few
D gene: .
J gene: TRBJ1-1
CDR3 protein: CATSEGGRNTEAFF
CDR3 DNA: TGTGCCACCAGTGAGGGGGGACGGAACACTGAAGCTTTCTTT

V gene: TRBV18
CDR3 length: 14
clone size: few
D gene: .
J gene: TRBJ1-6
CDR3 protein: CASSPPGFWSPLHF
CDR3 DNA: TGTGCCAGCTCACCACCGGGTTTTTGGTCACCCCTCCACTTT

V gene: TRBV7-2
CDR3 length: 13
clone size: once
D gene: .
J gene: TRBJ1-5
CDR3 protein: CASSFRGGQPQHF
CDR3 DNA: TGTGCCAGCAGCTTTAGGGGGGGGCAGCCCCAGCATTTT

V gene: TRBV24-1
CDR3 length: 16
clone size: .
D gene: .
J gene: TRBJ2-1
CDR3 protein: CATSDLTGSGHNEQFF
CDR3 DNA: TGTGCCACCAGTGATTTAACAGGGAGTGGGCACAATGAGCAGTTCTTC

V gene: TRBV6-2/TRBV6-3
CDR3 length: 14
clone size: .
D gene: TRBD1
J gene: TRBJ1-5
CDR3 protein: CASTIGTGSQPQHF
CDR3 DNA: TGTGCCAGCACCATCGGGACAGGGAGTCAGCCCCAGCATTTT

V gene: TRBV20-1
CDR3 length: 14
clone size: few
D gene: .
J gene: TRBJ1-2
CDR3 protein: CSASLGGVGYGYTF
CDR3 DNA: TGCAGTGCCTCCCTCGGGGGTGTAGGTTATGGCTACACCTTC

V gene: TRBV21-1
CDR3 length: 24
clone size: .
D gene: .
J gene: TRBJ1-5
CDR3 protein: CASIMSVPEALRKDRGRRNQPQHF
CDR3 DNA: TGTGCCAGCATAATGAGTGTCCCCGAGGCCCTCAGGAAGGACAGGGGGCGCCGTAATCAGCCCCAGCATTTT

V gene: TRBV19
CDR3 length: 16
clone size: .
D gene: .
J gene: TRBJ2-1
CDR3 protein: CASRGSGSPSNNEQFF
CDR3 DNA: TGTGCCAGTAGAGGGTCCGGGTCCCCCTCCAACAATGAGCAGTTCTTC

V gene: TRBV6-1
CDR3 length: 14
clone size: .
D gene: .
J gene: TRBJ1-5
CDR3 protein: CASSRGTLKEPQHF
CDR3 DNA: TGTGCCAGTTCACGGGGGACCCTCAAGGAGCCCCAGCATTTT

V gene: TRBV20-1
CDR3 length: 14
clone size: .
D gene: .
J gene: TRBJ2-1
CDR3 protein: CSGVRPALYNEQFF
CDR3 DNA: TGCAGTGGCGTACGCCCAGCGCTCTACAATGAGCAGTTCTTC

V gene: TRBV28
CDR3 length: 10
clone size: once
D gene: .
J gene: TRBJ1-6
CDR3 protein: CASGPSPLHF
CDR3 DNA: TGTGCCTCCGGTCCTTCACCCCTCCACTTT

V gene: TRBV11-2
CDR3 length: 15
clone size: .
D gene: TRBD1
J gene: TRBJ2-3
CDR3 protein: CASSEDRVDADTQYF
CDR3 DNA: TGTGCCAGCAGCGAAGACAGGGTTGACGCAGATACGCAGTATTTT

V gene: TRBV2
CDR3 length: 14
clone size: .
D gene: .
J gene: TRBJ1-1
CDR3 protein: CASSILSMNTEAFF
CDR3 DNA: TGTGCCAGCAGCATACTGAGCATGAACACTGAAGCTTTCTTT

V gene: TRBV15
CDR3 length: 15
clone size: .
D gene: TRBD2
J gene: TRBJ2-7
CDR3 protein: CATSNPTSGRYEQYF
CDR3 DNA: TGTGCCACCAGCAACCCGACTAGCGGTCGTTACGAGCAGTACTTC

V gene: TRBV20-1
CDR3 length: 15
clone size: .
D gene: TRBD2
J gene: TRBJ2-7
CDR3 protein: CSARVPLAGSYEQYF
CDR3 DNA: TGCAGTGCTCGCGTACCACTAGCGGGATCCTACGAGCAGTACTTC

V gene: TRBV24-1
CDR3 length: 15
clone size: few
D gene: .
J gene: TRBJ2-2
CDR3 protein: CATTPGPDHTGELFF
CDR3 DNA: TGTGCCACCACCCCGGGACCGGACCACACCGGGGAGCTGTTTTTT

V gene: TRBV28
CDR3 length: 16
clone size: .
D gene: TRBD2
J gene: TRBJ2-1
CDR3 protein: CASRPGPGLAYNEQFF
CDR3 DNA: TGTGCCAGCAGACCTGGGCCGGGACTAGCTTACAATGAGCAGTTCTTC

V gene: TRBV6-5
CDR3 length: 15
clone size: .
D gene: TRBD1
J gene: TRBJ2-2
CDR3 protein: CASSYRQGNTGELFF
CDR3 DNA: TGTGCCAGCAGTTACCGACAGGGGAACACCGGGGAGCTGTTTTTT

V gene: TRBV27
CDR3 length: 16
clone size: .
D gene: .
J gene: TRBJ2-7
CDR3 protein: CASRYDRGPSSYEQYF
CDR3 DNA: TGTGCCAGCAGATACGACCGGGGGCCTTCTTCCTACGAGCAGTACTTC

V gene: TRBV20-1
CDR3 length: 15
clone size: .
D gene: TRBD2
J gene: TRBJ2-7
CDR3 protein: CSARWRRESSYEQYF
CDR3 DNA: TGCAGTGCTAGATGGCGGCGGGAGAGCTCCTACGAGCAGTACTTC

V gene: TRBV19
CDR3 length: 14
clone size: .
D gene: .
J gene: TRBJ1-2
CDR3 protein: CASSIRRSNYGYTF
CDR3 DNA: TGTGCCAGTAGTATTAGGCGGAGTAACTATGGCTACACCTTC

V gene: TRBV19
CDR3 length: 15
clone size: .
D gene: .
J gene: TRBJ1-5
CDR3 protein: CASSLRTVTNQPQHF
CDR3 DNA: TGTGCCAGTAGTCTCAGGACGGTAACCAATCAGCCCCAGCATTTT

V gene: TRBV7-2
CDR3 length: 16
clone size: .
D gene: TRBD1
J gene: TRBJ2-5
CDR3 protein: CASSLSGDRAQETQYF
CDR3 DNA: TGTGCCAGCAGCTTGTCAGGGGACAGGGCACAAGAGACCCAGTACTTC

V gene: TRBV20-1
CDR3 length: 13
clone size: few
D gene: .
J gene: TRBJ1-2
CDR3 protein: CSAAMRGDSGYTF
CDR3 DNA: TGCAGTGCTGCGATGCGGGGGGACTCTGGCTACACCTTC

V gene: TRBV28
CDR3 length: 14
clone size: .
D gene: .
J gene: TRBJ2-7
CDR3 protein: CASSFRAGQYEQYF
CDR3 DNA: TGTGCCAGCAGTTTTAGGGCGGGACAATACGAGCAGTACTTC

V gene: TRBV19
CDR3 length: 15
clone size: .
D gene: .
J gene: TRBJ2-5
CDR3 protein: CASMGGGGGLETQYF
CDR3 DNA: TGTGCCAGTATGGGAGGTGGCGGGGGCCTGGAGACCCAGTACTTC

V gene: TRBV7-2
CDR3 length: 16
clone size: .
D gene: .
J gene: TRBJ2-5
CDR3 protein: CASSLGVRGVQETQYF
CDR3 DNA: TGTGCCAGCAGCTTAGGGGTGCGGGGCGTTCAAGAGACCCAGTACTTC

V gene: TRBV20-1
CDR3 length: 14
clone size: .
D gene: .
J gene: TRBJ1-3
CDR3 protein: CSARDKSTGNTIYF
CDR3 DNA: TGCAGTGCTAGAGATAAGTCGACAGGAAACACCATATATTTT

V gene: TRBV20-1
CDR3 length: 12
clone size: .
D gene: .
J gene: TRBJ1-2
CDR3 protein: CRGQGANYGYTF
CDR3 DNA: TGCAGGGGCCAGGGAGCTAACTATGGCTACACCTTC

V gene: TRBV7-2
CDR3 length: 13
clone size: once
D gene: .
J gene: TRBJ1-1
CDR3 protein: CASSPGRGPRAFF
CDR3 DNA: TGTGCCAGCAGCCCTGGAAGGGGTCCGCGAGCTTTCTTT

V gene: TRBV19
CDR3 length: 14
clone size: .
D gene: TRBD1
J gene: TRBJ1-4
CDR3 protein: CASSRKQGNEKLFF
CDR3 DNA: TGTGCCAGTAGTAGAAAACAGGGGAATGAAAAACTGTTTTTT

V gene: TRBV29-1
CDR3 length: 12
clone size: .
D gene: .
J gene: TRBJ1-1
CDR3 protein: CSVDTGFTEAFF
CDR3 DNA: TGCAGCGTTGATACGGGGTTCACTGAAGCTTTCTTT

V gene: TRBV27
CDR3 length: 14
clone size: .
D gene: .
J gene: TRBJ1-1
CDR3 protein: CASGRLGGAGEAFF
CDR3 DNA: TGTGCCAGCGGGAGACTGGGTGGGGCTGGTGAAGCTTTCTTT

V gene: TRBV2
CDR3 length: 14
clone size: .
D gene: .
J gene: TRBJ2-7
CDR3 protein: CASSVRTSTYEQYF
CDR3 DNA: TGTGCCAGCAGTGTACGGACATCGACCTACGAGCAGTACTTC

V gene: TRBV2
CDR3 length: 13
clone size: .
D gene: .
J gene: TRBJ2-7
CDR3 protein: CASRRKSSYEQYF
CDR3 DNA: TGTGCCAGCAGGCGGAAGAGCTCCTACGAGCAGTACTTC

V gene: TRBV6-5
CDR3 length: 18
clone size: .
D gene: .
J gene: TRBJ2-1
CDR3 protein: CASSYSLTSGGLSEEQFF
CDR3 DNA: TGTGCCAGCAGTTACTCGTTAACTAGTGGGGGTCTGTCGGAAGAGCAGTTCTTC

V gene: TRBV5-1
CDR3 length: 14
clone size: .
D gene: .
J gene: TRBJ1-2
CDR3 protein: CASSPFNGPTSYTF
CDR3 DNA: TGCGCCAGCAGCCCCTTCAACGGCCCGACAAGCTACACCTTC

V gene: TRBV20-1
CDR3 length: 15
clone size: .
D gene: TRBD2
J gene: TRBJ2-1
CDR3 protein: CSARKGTSGYNEQFF
CDR3 DNA: TGCAGTGCTAGAAAAGGCACTAGCGGCTACAATGAGCAGTTCTTC

V gene: TRBV6-2/TRBV6-3
CDR3 length: 15
clone size: .
D gene: .
J gene: TRBJ1-2
CDR3 protein: CASSDPGRANYGYTF
CDR3 DNA: TGTGCCAGCAGTGACCCCGGCCGAGCTAACTATGGCTACACCTTC

V gene: TRBV11-2
CDR3 length: 14
clone size: .
D gene: TRBD1
J gene: TRBJ2-7
CDR3 protein: CASRGRDRTYEQYF
CDR3 DNA: TGTGCCAGCAGAGGACGGGACAGAACCTACGAGCAGTACTTC

V gene: TRBV7-3
CDR3 length: 14
clone size: .
D gene: .
J gene: TRBJ1-1
CDR3 protein: CASSLPGGETEAFF
CDR3 DNA: TGTGCCAGCAGCTTACCTGGGGGGGAGACTGAAGCTTTCTTT

V gene: TRBV2
CDR3 length: 13
clone size: .
D gene: .
J gene: TRBJ2-7
CDR3 protein: CASRRKSSHEQYF
CDR3 DNA: TGTGCCAGCAGGCGGAAGAGCTCCCACGAGCAGTACTTC

V gene: TRBV27
CDR3 length: 16
clone size: few
D gene: .
J gene: TRBJ1-6
CDR3 protein: CASRRGVGSYNSPLHF
CDR3 DNA: TGTGCCAGCCGGAGGGGGGTAGGGTCCTATAATTCACCCCTCCACTTT

V gene: TRBV7-2
CDR3 length: 16
clone size: once
D gene: TRBD2
J gene: TRBJ2-1
CDR3 protein: CASSRGASGSLDEQFF
CDR3 DNA: TGTGCCAGCAGCAGGGGAGCTAGCGGGAGTTTGGATGAGCAGTTCTTC